These 17 T cell receptor beta chains were sequenced from one sample in a study of T cell changes during pregnancy in multiple sclerosis. The method was immunoSEQ multiplex PCR; TCRdb's version includes in-frame clones alone and lacks a portion of them. This table holds under 95,000 clones, over 85% found once. The sequencing used peripheral blood, collected in the second trimester of pregnancy. The receptors were gathered from a female donor in good health, enrolled as a control in a pregnancy study.

This clone was picked up one time. The gene calls are TRBV28 and TRBJ2-1, with 8 nucleotides matching TRBD2. The V and J ends lost 5 bases and 9 bases, in that order; junction bases with no gene match: 12. Germline CDR1 reads MDHEN; CDR2 reads SYDVKM. This CDR3 has 15 amino acids. The CDR3 spells CASSRRQREFTEQFF. The CDR3 bases are TGTGCCAGCAGTCGCCGGCAGCGGGAGTTCACTGAGCAGTTCTTC. The full variable domain, its missing parts supplied by reference TRBV28 and TRBJ2-1, is DVKVTQSSRYLVKRTGEKVFLECVQDMDHENMFWYRQDPGLGLRLIYFSYDVKMKEKGDIPEGYSVSREKKERFSLILESASTNQTSMYLCASSRRQREFTEQFFGPGTRLTVL.

The chain has TRBV28 and TRBJ1-3; D gene ambiguous. Germline CDR1 is MDHEN and CDR2 is SYDVKM. The CDR3 sequence is 12 residues long. Trimming removed 2 bases from V and 4 bases from J, with 3 bases in between. The CDR3 sequence: CASSLRGNTIYF. In DNA form, the CDR3 reads TGTGCCAGCAGTTTACGGGGAAACACCATATATTTT.

V and J are TRBV16 and TRBJ1-1, with 10 bases aligning to TRBD1. This CDR3 is built from 15 residues. J was trimmed by 4 bases and V by 2 bases; bases with no gene match: 4. Per germline, CDR1 KGHSY and CDR2 FQNENV. CDR3 bases: TGTGCCAGCAGCCAACCCGACAGGGGGCTCACTGAAGCTTTCTTT. Amino acids: CASSQPDRGLTEAFF.

This sequence joins TRBV28 and TRBJ2-7; TRBD1 matches 8 bases. Trimming at V came to 5 bases and at J to 1 base, leaving 10 bases not matched to a gene. CDR1 and CDR2 (germline): MDHEN, SYDVKM. This CDR3 has 16 residues. This chain's CDR3 is CASSPFGQGKSYEQYF. In nucleotides, the CDR3 is TGTGCCAGCAGTCCCTTCGGACAGGGAAAGTCCTACGAGCAGTACTTC.

The V call is TRBV5-1, the J call TRBJ1-2; D not certain. Germline assignment: CDR1 SGHRS and CDR2 YFSETQ. V lost 1 base and J 4 bases, leaving 17 bases between the germline ends. The CDR3 is 16 residues long. CDR3 sequence reads: CASSLFSSSGIYGYTF. In nucleotides, the CDR3 is TGCGCCAGCAGCTTGTTCTCCTCTTCGGGAATCTATGGCTACACCTTC. The whole variable domain, filled in from reference TRBV5-1 and TRBJ1-2, reads KAGVTQTPRYLIKTRGQQVTLSCSPISGHRSVSWYQQTPGQGLQFLFEYFSETQRNKGNFPGRFSGRQFSNSRSEMNVSTLELGDSALYLCASSLFSSSGIYGYTFGSGTRLTVV.

The V call is TRBV9, the J call TRBJ2-7; the match to TRBD1 covers 7 bases. CDR1 is SGDLS and CDR2 is YYNGEE in the germline V gene. After removal of 4 bases from V and 10 bases from J, the junction contained 8 bases not matched to a gene. The CDR3 totals 12 residues. The CDR3 reads CASSPFTGAQYF. The CDR3 bases are TGTGCCAGCAGCCCATTCACAGGGGCACAGTACTTC.

The chain has TRBV11-2 and TRBJ2-4; D is perhaps TRBD2 (5 bases). Trimming left V 2 bases short and J 10 bases short, with 6 bases between. The CDR3 runs to 11 residues. Germline CDR1 SGHAT, CDR2 FQNNGV. The CDR3 loop is CASSLREIQYF. Written as DNA, the CDR3 is TGTGCCAGCAGCTTAAGGGAGATTCAGTACTTC.

This chain links TRBV5-4 with TRBJ2-5; a possible D gene is TRBD2 (6 bases). Germline V CDR1 and CDR2: SGHNT, YYREEE (reference sequence). V was clipped by 2 bases and J by 1 base, with 9 bases between them. The CDR3 spans 14 residues. This CDR3 is CASSLGTSQETQYF. In DNA, the CDR3 is TGTGCCAGCAGCTTAGGGACTTCCCAAGAGACCCAGTACTTC.

V gene TRBV27 combines with J gene TRBJ2-7, with a weak D call TRBD1 (6 bases). Trimming cost V 2 bases and J 5 bases, with 13 bases left between them. CDR1 is MNHEY, CDR2 SMNVEV, per germline (reference sequence). This CDR3 is built from 14 residues. In DNA, the CDR3 is TGTGCCAGCAGTTTAGTTACAGGGTCTGACGAGCAGTACTTC. Its protein is CASSLVTGSDEQYF.

The rearrangement links TRBV4-1 to TRBJ2-6; TRBD1 agrees at 9 bases. The CDR3 runs 21 residues. From germline, CDR1 is MGHRA and CDR2 YSYEKL. V lost 1 base to trimming and J lost 3 bases; unmatched junction nucleotides: 16. The CDR3 DNA reads as TGCGCCAGCAGCCAAGTCTTGAGTAGGGGGACAGGGTTTGTTGGGGCCAACGTCCTGACTTTC. Translated: CASSQVLSRGTGFVGANVLTF.

The rearrangement links TRBV5-1 to TRBJ2-1, with 8 bases that match TRBD1. The length of the CDR3 is 14 residues. From germline, CDR1 is SGHRS and CDR2 YFSETQ. Trimming took 4 bases from V and 7 from J; bases not matched to a gene: 7. This CDR3 is CASSLIGTGNEQFF. The CDR3 DNA follows: TGCGCCAGCAGCCTTATCGGGACAGGTAATGAGCAGTTCTTC.

CDR3 loop: CASSLSTGGYEQYF. In DNA, the CDR3 is TGTGCCAGCAGCTTATCTACAGGGGGCTACGAGCAGTACTTC. The chain combines TRBV7-9 with TRBJ2-7, with TRBD1 identical over 8 bases. Trimming removed 2 bases from V and 3 bases from J; junction bases left unmatched: 3. The V gene's germline CDR1 is SEHNR and CDR2 FQNEAQ (reference sequence). CDR3 length equals 14 residues.

This clone came up once. CDR3 DNA: TGTGCCAGCAGCAAAGCAACTAGCGGGAGGCGTTCCTACGAGCAGTACTTC. This translates into CASSKATSGRRSYEQYF. This rearrangement joins TRBV21-1 to TRBJ2-7; the DNA was not compared with TRBD2, the D call given in the table. TRBV21-1 has pseudogene status. The CDR3 consists of 17 residues.

The chain carries TRBV25-1 and TRBJ1-6; 10 bases map to TRBD1. This CDR3 has 15 residues. Germline V lookup: CDR1 MGHDK, CDR2 SYGVNS. The V segment lost 5 bases and the J segment 7 bases; nucleotides outside the gene matches: 5. The CDR3 here is CASSPGTGENSPLHF. The CDR3 bases are TGTGCCAGCAGTCCCGGGACAGGGGAAAATTCACCCCTCCACTTT.

The chain uses TRBV4-1 and TRBJ2-5; TRBD2 matches at 7 bases. The ends lost 2 bases at V and 1 base at J; junction bases unmatched: 4. The CDR3 is made up of 15 amino acids. CDR1 and CDR2 from the germline V gene are MGHRA and YSYEKL. CDR3 nucleotides: TGCGCCAGCAGCCAATCTCTAGCGGTCCAAGAGACCCAGTACTTC. It is translated as CASSQSLAVQETQYF.

The CDR3 bases are TGTGCCAGCAGCAGGACTAGCGGGAGCTACGAGCAGTACTTC. This codes for CASSRTSGSYEQYF. The chain links TRBV13 to TRBJ2-7, with 13 positions matching TRBD2. The germline V gene has CDR1 PRHDT and CDR2 FYEKMQ (reference sequence). The V and J ends lost 5 bases and 3 bases, in that order; junction bases with no gene match: 1. CDR3 size: 14 residues.

This chain uses TRBV5-1 with TRBJ2-5; the D is unclear. V lost 0 bases to trimming and J lost 1 base, with 7 bases between them. Per germline, CDR1 SGHRS and CDR2 YFSETQ. The CDR3 runs 14 residues. The chain's CDR3 is CASSLGRGQETQYF. The CDR3 coding sequence is TGCGCCAGCAGCTTGGGAAGAGGCCAAGAGACCCAGTACTTC. The variable domain in full, with the rest retrieved from reference TRBV5-1 and TRBJ2-5, is KAGVTQTPRYLIKTRGQQVTLSCSPISGHRSVSWYQQTPGQGLQFLFEYFSETQRNKGNFPGRFSGRQFSNSRSEMNVSTLELGDSALYLCASSLGRGQETQYFGPGTRLLVL.